The rows below give T cell receptor beta chains drawn from one sample of a study of OX40 agonist ivuxolimab in advanced cancers. TCRdb's table, derived via immunoSEQ multiplex PCR, lists solely in-frame clones and lacks some. The table shows about 120,000 clones, with roughly 87% occurring only once. This sample comprised CD4+ or CD8+ T cells sorted from blood, obtained in a trial of the OX40 agonist ivuxolimab. These receptor sequences come from an adult with an advanced solid tumor such as melanoma, head and neck, liver or kidney cancer. Each CDR3 is given with its conserved first and last residue. D genes are given only for firm matches. Clone size is stated in some rows and not others, as once, few, many or a class when expanded.

TRBJ2-1 - - TRBV19 CASRGGTYNEQFF TGTGCCAGTAGAGGGGGGACCTACAATGAGCAGTTCTTC
TRBJ1-2 few TRBD1 TRBV6-5 CASRAGGAKSGGYTF TGTGCCAGCAGGGCAGGGGGCGCGAAGTCAGGAGGCTACACCTTC
TRBJ1-1 - - TRBV10-3 CASSGHTNTEAFF TGTGCCTCTTCGGGACACACGAACACTGAAGCTTTCTTT
TRBJ1-4 - - TRBV16 CASSTDRHKLFF TGTGCCAGCAGTACGGACCGACATAAGCTGTTTTTT
TRBJ2-5 few - TRBV19 CASSPSPWRGIVETQYF TGTGCCAGTAGCCCATCCCCATGGAGGGGGATAGTAGAGACCCAGTACTTC
TRBJ1-1 once - TRBV29-1 CSARGALNTEAFF TGCAGCGCCCGGGGGGCTTTGAACACTGAAGCTTTCTTT
TRBJ2-5 - - TRBV25-1 CASSEAGQETQYF TGTGCCAGCAGTGAAGCAGGGCAAGAGACCCAGTACTTC
TRBJ1-1 few - TRBV30 CAWSAQWNTEAFF TGTGCCTGGAGTGCACAGTGGAACACTGAAGCTTTCTTT
TRBJ2-3 few TRBD2 TRBV5-1 CASSLGGTRTDTQYF TGCGCCAGCAGCTTGGGCGGGACTAGGACAGATACGCAGTATTTT
TRBJ2-1 - - TRBV18 CASSRTAMTYNEQFF TGTGCCAGCTCGCGGACAGCCATGACCTACAATGAGCAGTTCTTC
TRBJ2-2 - TRBD1 TRBV10-3 CAISGDRGITGELFF TGTGCCATCAGTGGAGACAGGGGGATCACCGGGGAGCTGTTTTTT
TRBJ2-7 once - TRBV2 CASSSRDWSGEQYF TGTGCCAGCAGTTCCCGGGACTGGTCGGGCGAGCAGTACTTC
TRBJ2-7 once - TRBV6-5 CASSYLQTHYEQYF TGTGCCAGCAGTTACTTACAGACCCACTACGAGCAGTACTTC
TRBJ1-5 once - TRBV7-9 CASSLSTTRRIQPQHF TGTGCCAGCAGCTTATCCACGACCAGACGGATTCAGCCCCAGCATTTT
TRBJ2-2 - TRBD1 TRBV28 CASSSSGGTGELFF TGTGCCAGCAGCTCATCAGGGGGCACCGGGGAGCTGTTTTTT
TRBJ1-3 - - TRBV7-2 CASRDYTGTGNTIYF TGTGCCAGCAGGGACTATACAGGGACTGGAAACACCATATATTTT
TRBJ2-3 - TRBD1 TRBV19 CASSTRTGDTDTQYF TGTGCCAGTAGTACCCGGACAGGAGATACAGATACGCAGTATTTT
TRBJ2-1 - TRBD2 TRBV5-1 CASSWTSGRSNEQFF TGCGCCAGCAGCTGGACTAGCGGGAGGTCCAATGAGCAGTTCTTC
TRBJ2-7 - - TRBV9 CASSVAPDRLGEQYF TGTGCCAGCAGCGTAGCGCCGGACAGATTGGGCGAGCAGTACTTC
TRBJ2-1 - - TRBV5-6 CASSLHGSSYNEQFF TGTGCCAGCAGCTTACACGGGAGCTCCTACAATGAGCAGTTCTTC
TRBJ2-7 - TRBD1 TRBV6-5 CASRTGTGGSYEQYF TGTGCCAGCAGAACCGGGACAGGGGGCTCCTACGAGCAGTACTTC
TRBJ1-2 - TRBD1 TRBV7-9 CASSGKGARDYGYTF TGTGCCAGCAGCGGGAAGGGGGCCCGGGACTATGGCTACACCTTC
TRBJ1-4 - TRBD1 TRBV5-4 CASSLKGGREKLFF TGTGCCAGCAGCTTGAAAGGGGGCCGGGAAAAACTGTTTTTT
TRBJ2-5 - - TRBV7-7 CASSLEPGETQYF TGTGCTAGCAGCTTAGAACCAGGGGAGACCCAGTACTTC
TRBJ2-2 - - TRBV7-3 CASSTSGDTGELFF TGTGCCAGCAGCACCTCAGGGGACACCGGGGAGCTGTTTTTT
TRBJ1-3 once TRBD1 TRBV9 CASSVRPVGQGSGNTIYF TGTGCCAGCAGCGTTCGCCCTGTGGGACAGGGTAGTGGAAACACCATATATTTT
TRBJ2-5 once - TRBV9 CASSVDTSIETQYF TGTGCCAGCAGCGTAGATACTAGCATTGAGACCCAGTACTTC
TRBJ2-5 - - TRBV10-2 CASQPQVGETQYF TGCGCCAGCCAACCCCAAGTCGGGGAGACCCAGTACTTC